This TCR beta chain was observed in a study of T cell responses to AZD1222 COVID-19 vaccine. Study findings and constraints: Repertoires were obtained solely post-peak T cell response.

Points on this clone: The antigen remains undetermined.

This table comes from immunoSEQ multiplex PCR, and its TCRdb copy is limited to in-frame clones, with some not included. The sample records fewer than 130,000 clones, around 90% being singletons. Germline values: CDR1 LGHDT, CDR2 YNNKEL (reference sequence). This CDR3 spans 15 amino acids. V was clipped by 3 bases and J by 2 bases; unmatched bases: 1. Second-dose intervals near 4 or 12 weeks were combined. The chain combines TRBV3-1 (or the pseudogene TRBV3-2) with TRBJ1-3; 10 bases map to TRBD1. The receptor's source is an adult who received the AZD1222 COVID-19 vaccine. Sequenced here: peripheral blood, sampled 28 days after the second AZD1222 dose. Here the CDR3 reads CASSHGQGAGNTIYF. CDR3 bases: TGTGCCAGCAGCCACGGACAGGGGGCTGGAAACACCATATATTTT.